The 28 T cell receptor beta chains in this list originate from one sample, sequenced in a study of metastatic and nonmetastatic thyroid tumors. Each patient came to thyroid surgery without any prior treatment (of any kind). TCRdb reanalyzed the PCR reads with MiXCR. The sample lists 30,000 to 40,000 clones, roughly 22% occurring once. The sequencing input was tumor tissue. The receptor source for this set is a male donor with papillary thyroid cancer or a benign thyroid nodule (not recorded which). Some clones in this sample may be carry-over from other donors' samples.

The chain joins TRBV28 to TRBJ2-2; a weak D match, TRBD1 (5 bases). V was shortened by 8 bases and J by 4 bases, with 11 bases between the two germline ends. Germline CDR1 MDHEN, CDR2 SYDVKM. This CDR3 spans 13 amino acids. The CDR3 spells CASLKRGTGELFF. CDR3 nucleotides: TGTGCCAGCCTAAAAAGGGGCACCGGGGAGCTGTTTTTT.

This clone was detected many times. The rearrangement joins TRBV7-9 to TRBJ2-3; D is perhaps TRBD1 (6 bases). The germline gives CDR1 SEHNR, CDR2 FQNEAQ (reference sequence). V was clipped by 10 bases and J by 1 base, with 18 bases between them. The CDR3 is 15 amino acids. CDR3 sequence (DNA): TGTGCCAAAGCAATGGGGGCGCCTGGCACAGATACGCAGTATTTT. It encodes CAKAMGAPGTDTQYF.

This clone appeared many times. This chain uses TRBV7-2 with TRBJ2-1; 7 bases line up with TRBD2. CDR1 and CDR2 (germline): SGHTA, FQGNSA. CDR3 length equals 17 residues. V shed 3 bases and J 6 bases; nucleotides not matched to a gene: 14. The CDR3 DNA reads as TGTGCCAGCAGCTTCCCCGCGGCGGGAGAGTTAGTCAATGAGCAGTTCTTC. This sequence encodes CASSFPAAGELVNEQFF.

In its sample, this clone was seen a few times. One end of the junction is discordant with germline, which a read error may explain. The chain has TRBV10-1 and TRBJ2-7, with D unresolved. Per the germline V gene, CDR1 is WNHNN and CDR2 is SYGVQD (reference sequence). The CDR3 spans 14 residues. CDR3 loop: CANSESGRHYEQYF. The CDR3 region has the DNA TGCGCCAACAGTGAGTCGGGCAGGCACTACGAGCAGTACTTC.

This clone has at least ten counts. Other DNA sequences in this specimen translate into the identical CDR3. The chain combines TRBV10-2 with TRBJ2-3, with TRBD2 matching over 7 bases. The CDR3 extends over 14 amino acids. Looked up from germline, CDR1 is WSHSY and CDR2 is SAAADI. The ends lost 6 bases at V and 2 bases at J; junction bases unmatched: 5. The CDR3 nucleotides read TGCGCCAGCAGGGGGGGAGGGACCACAGATACGCAGTATTTT. This codes for CASRGGGTTDTQYF.

This clone has more than one count but fewer than ten. This sequence joins TRBV6-1 and TRBJ1-2, with 10 nucleotides matching TRBD1. The V gene's germline CDR1 is MNHNS and CDR2 SASEGT. V shed 6 bases and J 0 bases; nucleotides not matched to a gene: 7. CDR3 length: 16 amino acids. CDR3 residues: CASSSTGGGTNYGYTF. The CDR3 nucleotides read TGTGCCAGCAGCTCGACAGGGGGCGGAACTAACTATGGCTACACCTTC.

This clone was detected only once. CDR3 region: CASSTVAGEGSYEQYF. The CDR3 DNA reads as TGCGCCAGCAGCACCGTAGCGGGGGAAGGCTCCTACGAGCAGTACTTC. The rearrangement links TRBV5-1 to TRBJ2-7; 9 bases map to TRBD2. Germline CDR1 is SGHRS and CDR2 is YFSETQ. With 4 bases clipped from V and 0 bases from J, the junction kept 8 bases outside the gene matches. The CDR3 is 16 residues long.

This chain connects TRBV11-2 to TRBJ2-1; D is unclear. The CDR3 is 15 residues long. CDR1 SGHAT and CDR2 FQNNGV come from the germline V gene. Trimming pared 1 base from V and 0 bases from J, leaving 7 bases between. CDR3 sequence (DNA): TGTGCCAGCAGCTTAGTTTGGGTCTCCTACAATGAGCAGTTCTTC. This translates into CASSLVWVSYNEQFF.

This clone was recorded many times. This chain connects TRBV29-1 to TRBJ2-2; 10 nucleotides line up with TRBD1. Trimming removed 3 bases from V and 5 bases from J; junction bases left unmatched: 6. The CDR3 is 15 amino acids. Germline-derived CDR1 and CDR2 are SQVTM and ANQGSEA. The CDR3 bases are TGCAGCGTTGATAAGAGGGACAGGGGTACCGGGGAGCTGTTTTTT. Translated, it gives CSVDKRDRGTGELFF.

Within the sample, this clone is medium-sized. The rearrangement links TRBV6-5 to TRBJ2-1, with D possibly being TRBD2 (6 bases). Germline V gene lookup returns CDR1 MNHEY and CDR2 SVGAGI. Trimming shortened V by 0 bases and J by 2 bases, and 11 bases separated the two germline ends. The CDR3 sequence is 16 residues long. The CDR3 DNA sequence: TGTGCCAGCAGTTACTCGGCGGGGTTCACCTACAATGAGCAGTTCTTC. Translating gives CASSYSAGFTYNEQFF.

The chain couples TRBV7-8 to TRBJ2-3, with no clear D. The CDR3 consists of 15 residues. Trimming took off 5 bases at V and 6 bases at J, with 18 bases between the two ends. CDR1 is SGHVS and CDR2 is FQNEAQ in the germline V gene. Here the CDR3 reads CASSLSYGDQDTQYF. The CDR3 coding sequence is TGTGCCAGCAGCCTCTCTTATGGCGACCAGGATACGCAGTATTTT.

This clone was seen repeatedly, ten times or more. One end of the junction varies from germline; a read error may be responsible. The chain joins TRBV7-3 to TRBJ2-4, with D possibly matching TRBD1 (6 bases). This CDR3 is built from 12 residues. The V gene's germline CDR1 is SGHTA and CDR2 FQGTGA. The DNA of the CDR3 is TGTGCCAGCAGCTCAGTAGGGGGTCCACTGCACTTC. Translating it yields CASSSVGGPLHF.

The sample holds many counts of this clone. The rearrangement uses TRBV11-1 and TRBJ2-2; D gene ambiguous. The V and J ends lost 0 bases and 5 bases respectively, with 4 bases between them. Per germline, CDR1 SGHAT and CDR2 FQDESV (reference sequence). CDR3 size: 13 residues. The CDR3 sequence is CASSLAITGELFF. CDR3 DNA: TGTGCCAGCAGCTTAGCCATTACCGGGGAGCTGTTTTTT.

In its sample, this clone was seen many times. The V and J genes are TRBV5-6 and TRBJ2-3; the D is unclear. CDR1 is SGHDT, CDR2 YYEEEE, per germline. The CDR3 has 13 amino acids. The V end lost 7 bases, the J end lost 0 bases, and 9 bases lay between the germline ends. CDR3 protein: CASQISSTDTQYF. The CDR3 DNA follows: TGTGCCAGCCAAATATCTAGCACAGATACGCAGTATTTT.

This chain uses TRBV10-3 with TRBJ2-5, with D possibly being TRBD1 (5 bases). The V and J ends lost 10 bases and 2 bases respectively, with 14 bases between them. Germline values: CDR1 ENHRY, CDR2 SYGVKD. The CDR3 is 13 residues long. The CDR3 loop reads CASRRSGQETQYF. CDR3 nucleotide sequence: TGTGCCAGCAGAAGATCAGGGCAAGAGACCCAGTACTTC.

Concerning this clone: One junction end disagrees with the germline gene, perhaps due to a read error. The chain combines TRBV20-1 with TRBJ2-1; 8 bases match TRBD2. The CDR3 runs to 14 residues. Looked up from germline, CDR1 is DFQATT and CDR2 is SNEGSKA (reference sequence). The CDR3 loop is CSVPTSVRADEHFF. Written as DNA, the CDR3 is TGCAGTGTCCCGACTAGCGTGAGGGCCGATGAGCATTTCTTC.

This clone was seen many times. The rearrangement uses TRBV30 and TRBJ2-2, with D tentatively TRBD1 (6 bases). Germline CDR1 GTSNPN, CDR2 SVGIG (reference sequence). The V gene lost 6 bases and the J gene lost 2 bases, with 13 bases spanning the gap. This CDR3 contains 14 residues. Here the CDR3 DNA reads TGTGCCTGCCCTTCGGGACATAACACCGGGGAGCTGTTTTTT. Its protein is CACPSGHNTGELFF.

This clone has a count of ten or more. This may be a read error, as it is one base from a much larger clone. The same CDR3 also results from other DNA sequences found in this sample. The V call is TRBV29-1, the J call TRBJ2-3; 10 bases are shared with TRBD2. Germline lookup yields CDR1 SQVTM and CDR2 ANQGSEA. This CDR3 is built from 15 residues. The CDR3 DNA sequence: TGCAGCGTTAACGGTCCTAGCGGGAGTGTAGATACGCAATATTTT. This codes for CSVNGPSGSVDTQYF.

V and J are TRBV7-9 and TRBJ2-2; 7 bases fit TRBD1. Germline CDR1 is SEHNR and CDR2 is FQNEAQ (reference sequence). CDR3 length: 14 amino acids. V shed 5 bases and J 6 bases; nucleotides not matched to a gene: 6. CDR3 sequence reads: CASSTFGTAGELFF. The DNA of the CDR3 is TGTGCCAGCAGCACTTTTGGGACAGCCGGGGAGCTGTTTTTT. The full variable domain, with the rest looked up from reference TRBV7-9 and TRBJ2-2, is DTGVSQNPRHKITKRGQNVTFRCDPISEHNRLYWYRQTLGQGPEFLTYFQNEAQLEKSRLLSDRFSAERPKGSFSTLEIQRTEQGDSAMYLCASSTFGTAGELFFGEGSRLTVL.

Worth noting for this clone: This may arise from a read error, as a much more abundant clone is one base away. V usage is TRBV3-1 and J usage is TRBJ1-4, with D possibly TRBD1 on 5 matching bases. The CDR3 sequence is 14 residues long. Per the germline V gene, CDR1 is LGHDT and CDR2 is YNNKEL (reference sequence). Here the CDR3 DNA reads TGTGCCAGCATCCAAGTCCAGGGAGTTGAAAAACTGTTTTTT. Translating gives CASIQVQGVEKLFF.

The gene calls are TRBV28 and TRBJ2-7; unclear D gene. Looked up from germline, CDR1 is MDHEN and CDR2 is SYDVKM. Trimming left V 7 bases short and J 3 bases short, with 7 bases between. The CDR3 is 11 amino acids. CDR3 sequence (DNA): TGTGCCAGCATCCTTTTCTACGAGCAGTACTTC. Protein product: CASILFYEQYF.

This clone has a count of ten or more. The J gene is TRBJ2-1, the V gene TRBV28; D is unresolved. V gave up 2 bases and J gave up 8 bases, with 4 bases separating them. The CDR3 totals 11 residues. The germline CDR1 and CDR2 sequences are MDHEN and SYDVKM. DNA of the CDR3: TGTGCCAGCAGTTTAAGGGATGAGCAGTTCTTC. Translated, it gives CASSLRDEQFF.

The chain couples TRBV24-1 to TRBJ2-5; tentative D call: TRBD1 (6 bases). The CDR3 has 16 residues. V was trimmed by 4 bases and J by 4 bases, leaving 18 bases between them. Germline values: CDR1 KGHDR, CDR2 SFDVKD. As DNA, the CDR3 is TGTGCCACCAGTGACGCCCTACAGGGATGGTCAGAGACCCAGTACTTC. This gives the protein CATSDALQGWSETQYF.

Regarding this clone: Other nucleotide sequences from this sample produce the same CDR3. The V gene is TRBV20-1, the J gene TRBJ2-7; weak D call: TRBD2 (5 bases). V lost 0 bases and J lost 0, with 12 bases in between. This CDR3 comprises 15 residues. Germline assignment: CDR1 DFQATT and CDR2 SNEGSKA (reference sequence). CDR3 DNA: TGCAGTGCTAGAGATGTGCGCGGGCCCTCCTACGAGCAGTACTTC. Its translation is CSARDVRGPSYEQYF.

The chain recombines TRBV11-2 with TRBJ2-2; TRBD2 aligns across 9 bases. The CDR3 has 14 amino acids. V was pared by 3 bases and J by 9 bases, with 5 bases of the junction left unmatched. The germline V gene has CDR1 SGHAT and CDR2 FQNNGV. The CDR3 bases are TGTGCCAGCAGCTTGGTTAGCGGGAGAAGGGAGCTGTTTTTT. Translation gives CASSLVSGRRELFF. Filled out from reference TRBV11-2 and TRBJ2-2, the complete variable domain reads EAGVAQSPRYKIIEKRQSVAFWCNPISGHATLYWYQQILGQGPKLLIQFQNNGVVDDSQLPKDRFSAERLKGVDSTLKIQPAKLEDSAVYLCASSLVSGRRELFFGEGSRLTVL.

This clone was recorded at least ten times. The chain recombines TRBV6-1 with TRBJ2-2, with D hard to call. Germline V CDR1 and CDR2: MNHNS, SASEGT. The CDR3 loop spans 13 amino acids. The ends were cut back, 6 bases at V and 2 bases at J, with 7 bases in the middle. CDR3 sequence: CASSEINTGELFF. CDR3 DNA sequence: TGTGCCAGCAGCGAGATAAACACCGGGGAGCTGTTTTTT.

The chain employs TRBV6-1 and TRBJ2-1, with a weak D call TRBD2 (5 bases). The V and J ends lost 7 bases and 9 bases respectively, with 22 bases between them. The CDR3 loop spans 15 amino acids. The germline gives CDR1 MNHNS, CDR2 SASEGT. CDR3 nucleotide sequence: TGTGCCAGCACTCACCCCGCCGGTGGGAGTCGTGAGCAGTTCTTC. Its translation: CASTHPAGGSREQFF.

The V call is TRBV20-1, the J call TRBJ2-3; D is ambiguous. Germline CDR1 DFQATT, CDR2 SNEGSKA (reference sequence). Between the trimmed V and J ends, which lost 3 bases and 3 bases, there was a span of 16 bases. CDR3 size: 15 residues. The CDR3 spells CSASFQLWITDTQYF. CDR3 sequence (DNA): TGCAGTGCTAGCTTCCAGCTGTGGATTACAGATACGCAGTATTTT.